These 2 T cell receptor beta chains were all obtained from the same sample, sequenced in a study of blood T cell repertoires in COVID-19. The data were produced by immunoSEQ multiplex PCR, yet TCRdb's version contains in-frame clones alone and is incomplete. Here the sample spans about 380,000 clones, roughly 90% being singletons. Sequencing was carried out using peripheral blood. These receptors came from a man aged 35 to 55 with acute or convalescent COVID-19.

This rearrangement joins TRBV27 to TRBJ2-7; TRBD2 matches at 10 bases. The CDR3 totals 17 residues. With 2 bases clipped from V and 3 bases from J, the junction kept 10 bases outside the gene matches. Germline V lookup: CDR1 MNHEY, CDR2 SMNVEV (reference sequence). CDR3 protein: CASSLPPSGRCGYEQYF. DNA of the CDR3: TGTGCCAGCAGTTTACCTCCTAGCGGGAGATGTGGCTACGAGCAGTACTTC.

This clone was seen only a few times. This chain joins TRBV6-5 and TRBJ2-3; TRBD2 matches at 8 bases. J was trimmed by 2 bases and V by 8 bases; bases with no gene match: 6. CDR3 length equals 14 residues. Germline CDR1 MNHEY, CDR2 SVGAGI. The CDR3 is CASGGLAFTDTQYF. The CDR3 DNA follows: TGTGCCAGCGGAGGACTAGCCTTCACAGATACGCAGTATTTT.